This TCR beta chain was sequenced for a study of neoadjuvant anti-PD-1 for oral cavity cancer. This clone appeared a few times. Sample time point: after neoadjuvant nivolumab, at surgical resection. Clones were read by immunoSEQ multiplex PCR, and TCRdb kept only the in-frame ones, dropping some. The sample lists about 15,000 clones, 40% occurring once. This clonotype originated in a person aged 40 to 85 with oral cavity squamous cell carcinoma. The starting material was tumor tissue, obtained after nivolumab (anti-PD-1) treatment.

The CDR3 DNA follows: TGCGCCAGCAGCCCCACAGAGTCCTACGGGACCCAGTACTTC. Translation gives CASSPTESYGTQYF. The rearrangement links TRBV5-1 to TRBJ2-5; D gene uncertain. CDR3 length: 14 amino acids. Germline-derived CDR1 and CDR2 are SGHRS and YFSETQ. V lost 4 bases to trimming and J lost 7 bases, with 17 bases between them.